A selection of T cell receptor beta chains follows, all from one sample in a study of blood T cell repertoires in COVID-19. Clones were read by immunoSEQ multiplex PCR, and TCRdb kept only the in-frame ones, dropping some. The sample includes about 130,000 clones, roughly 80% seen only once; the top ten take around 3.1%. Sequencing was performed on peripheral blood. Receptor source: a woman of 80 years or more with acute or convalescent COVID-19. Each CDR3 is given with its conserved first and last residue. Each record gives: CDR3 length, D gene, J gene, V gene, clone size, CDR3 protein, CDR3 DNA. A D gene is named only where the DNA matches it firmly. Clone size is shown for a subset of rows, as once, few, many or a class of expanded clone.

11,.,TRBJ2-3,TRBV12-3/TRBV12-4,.,CASSFQDTQYF,TGTGCCAGCAGTTTTCAAGATACGCAGTATTTT
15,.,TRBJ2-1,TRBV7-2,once,CASSLDRGGYNEQFF,TGTGCCAGCAGCTTAGACAGGGGGGGCTACAATGAGCAGTTCTTC
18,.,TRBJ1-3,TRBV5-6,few,CASSLDRALLGTGNTIYF,TGTGCCAGCAGCTTGGACAGGGCCTTACTGGGAACTGGAAACACCATATATTTT
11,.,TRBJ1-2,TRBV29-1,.,CSVFTGYGYTF,TGCAGCGTTTTTACAGGGTATGGCTACACCTTC
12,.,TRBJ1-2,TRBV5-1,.,CASSLTRQRYTF,TGCGCCAGCAGCTTGACCCGACAGCGCTACACCTTC
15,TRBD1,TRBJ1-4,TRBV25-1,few,CASSDTTGSGEKLFF,TGTGCCAGCAGTGACACGACAGGGTCCGGTGAAAAACTGTTTTTT
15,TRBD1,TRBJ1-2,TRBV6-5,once,CASSSLQGQGSGYTF,TGTGCCAGCAGTTCCCTACAGGGACAGGGCTCTGGCTACACCTTC
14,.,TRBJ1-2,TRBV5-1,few,CASSPETGIYGYTF,TGCGCCAGCAGCCCGGAAACAGGGATCTATGGCTACACCTTC
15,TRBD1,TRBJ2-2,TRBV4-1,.,CASSPRQGTTGELFF,TGCGCCAGCAGCCCCCGACAGGGGACCACCGGGGAGCTGTTTTTT
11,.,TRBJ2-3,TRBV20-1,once,CSARIKDTQYF,TGCAGTGCTAGAATTAAAGATACGCAGTATTTT
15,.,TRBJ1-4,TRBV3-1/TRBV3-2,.,CASSQKTGANEKLFF,TGTGCCAGCAGCCAGAAGACGGGAGCTAATGAAAAACTGTTTTTT
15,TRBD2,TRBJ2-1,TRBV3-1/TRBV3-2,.,CASSQGSGGLHEQFF,TGTGCCAGCAGCCAAGGTAGCGGGGGGTTGCATGAGCAGTTCTTC
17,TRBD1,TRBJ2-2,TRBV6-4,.,CASSAFQGASNTGELFF,TGTGCCAGCAGTGCATTTCAGGGGGCCTCGAACACCGGGGAGCTGTTTTTT
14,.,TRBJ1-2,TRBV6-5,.,CASSYSGQGNGYTF,TGTGCCAGCAGTTACTCCGGGCAGGGGAACGGCTACACCTTC
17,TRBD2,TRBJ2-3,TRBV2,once,CASSEVEGRGGPDTQYF,TGTGCCAGCAGTGAAGTGGAAGGGCGGGGGGGCCCAGATACGCAGTATTTT
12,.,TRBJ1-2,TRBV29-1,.,CSVVSGFYGYTF,TGCAGCGTTGTTTCAGGGTTCTATGGCTACACCTTC
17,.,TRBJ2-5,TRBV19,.,CASSIASGHRAQETQYF,TGTGCCAGTAGTATCGCGTCGGGACATAGGGCTCAAGAGACCCAGTACTTC